A selection of T cell receptor beta chains follows, all from one sample in a study of blood T cell repertoires in COVID-19. Some clones are missing from TCRdb's copy, which holds only in-frame ones; the method was immunoSEQ multiplex PCR. The table records 200,000 to 250,000 clones, about 90% of them present only once. Sequenced input: peripheral blood. The receptors originated from a young man with COVID-19, enrolled during active disease. Each CDR3 is given with its conserved first and last residue.

v_call cdr3_aa
TRBV7-3 CASSAHMNTEAFF
TRBV4-1 CASSQDPGQDTDTQYF
TRBV3-1/TRBV3-2 CASSPLAGVSSRAFF
TRBV7-3 CASSSKRGTDTQYF
TRBV7-6 CASSLANTPIEEKLFF
TRBV7-2 CASSALLNTEAFF
TRBV11-1 CASSSRDSLSTDTQYF
TRBV11-2 CASSLGRQYDEQYF
TRBV5-1 CASSLGGDGAPTDTQYF
TRBV5-4 CASSPQGGTEAFF
TRBV18 CASSPSVLDSPANQPQHF
TRBV2 CASSMTWLSNSPLHF
TRBV6-5 CASRNPGLQNTEAFF
TRBV28 CASRESNQPQHF
TRBV18 CASSQPGLSRETQYF
TRBV29-1 CSVCWQGRDEQYF
TRBV7-9 CASSAGQLNEKLFF
TRBV24-1 CATSPTTGQYF
TRBV29-1 CSATSGRDFEQFF
TRBV30 CAWRIITGTSGPNEQFF
TRBV5-8 CASSLRVTGELFF
TRBV6-5 CASSYWGTGDGYTF
TRBV15 CATSRRESKQYF
TRBV18 CASSPFDTGSGNQPQHF
TRBV9 CASSRTGSYGYTF
TRBV7-9 CASSLTGGRDEQYF
TRBV2 CASRPAGVFSNEQFF
TRBV7-3 CASSKGLADDYEQYF
TRBV5-4 CASSLPRGGEQYF